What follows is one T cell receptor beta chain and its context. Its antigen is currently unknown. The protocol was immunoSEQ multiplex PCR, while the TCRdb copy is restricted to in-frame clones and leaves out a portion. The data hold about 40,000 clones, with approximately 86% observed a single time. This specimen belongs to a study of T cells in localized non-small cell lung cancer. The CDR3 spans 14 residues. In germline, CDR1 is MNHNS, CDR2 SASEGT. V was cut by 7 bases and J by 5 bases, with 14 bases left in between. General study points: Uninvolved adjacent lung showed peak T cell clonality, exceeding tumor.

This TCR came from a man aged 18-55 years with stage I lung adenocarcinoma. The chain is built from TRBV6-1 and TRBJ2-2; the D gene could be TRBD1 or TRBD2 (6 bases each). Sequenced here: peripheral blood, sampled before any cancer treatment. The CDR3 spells CASITQGGTGELFF. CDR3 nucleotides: TGTGCCAGCATCACTCAAGGGGGGACCGGGGAGCTGTTTTTT.